The clone carrying this TCR beta chain was seen a handful of times. Indicated time point: newly diagnosed GD, antithyroid drugs for less than 3 months. With RNA extracted from PBMCs as input, the TCR library was made. The data were obtained in a study of regulatory T cells in long-lasting Graves disease. Both iRepertoire HTBI primers and Arm-PCR of CDR3 regions were used to build the TCR beta libraries. TCRdb processed the multiplex PCR reads anew with MiXCR; each CDR3 protein has one entry. Here the sample spans about 460,000 distinct CDR3 sequences, roughly 15% being singletons. Germline-derived CDR1 and CDR2 are MNHEY and SVGEGT. The CDR3 covers 16 residues. V gave up 7 bases and J gave up 3 bases; unmatched junction bases: 8. This sample also appeared in a second study, on T cells in Graves' hyperthyroidism and ophthalmopathy.

This chain connects TRBV6-2 or TRBV6-3 to TRBJ2-2, with 10 bases that match TRBD2. Here the sequenced sample was peripheral blood mononuclear cells (PBMCs), taken at new diagnosis, from a patient treated with antithyroid drugs. The TCR sequence derives from a woman between 45 and 65 years old with Graves disease. The CDR3, as DNA: TGTGCCAGCACCCCCAGCGGGAGGGCCGACACCGGGGAGCTGTTTTTT. Translating gives CASTPSGRADTGELFF.